The 9 T cell receptor beta chains below all came from one sample that was sequenced in a study of blood T cell repertoires in COVID-19. Assay used: immunoSEQ multiplex PCR; TCRdb lists only in-frame clones, some missing. The sample includes about 280,000 clones, 75% to 90% seen only once; the top ten take 2.5%. Input material: PBMCs or T cells enriched from blood (not recorded which). The receptors originated from a woman in her fifties or sixties who had recovered from COVID-19.

J is TRBJ2-7 and V is TRBV5-1; TRBD1 matches 8 bases. This CDR3 contains 14 residues. Germline CDR1 reads SGHRS; CDR2 reads YFSETQ. Trimming cost V 4 bases and J 3 bases; bases outside gene matches: 6. The CDR3 protein is CASSVDRVDYEQYF. The CDR3 region has the DNA TGCGCCAGCAGCGTGGACAGGGTAGACTACGAGCAGTACTTC.

The chain combines TRBV3-1 (or the pseudogene TRBV3-2) with TRBJ1-6, with D possibly matching TRBD1 (5 bases). This CDR3 spans 17 amino acids. The V end lost 4 bases, the J end lost 7 bases, and 20 bases lay between the germline ends. Germline-derived CDR1 and CDR2 are LGHDT and YNNKEL (reference sequence). CDR3: CASSPIKTGTWNSPLHF. The DNA for the CDR3 is TGTGCCAGCAGCCCGATAAAAACCGGGACTTGGAATTCACCCCTCCACTTT.

This clone was recorded many times. The genes are TRBV7-4 and TRBJ2-3; D is ambiguous. The CDR3 extends over 12 amino acids. V was shortened by 5 bases and J by 1 base, with 4 bases between the two germline ends. Germline V lookup: CDR1 SGHVT, CDR2 SQSDAQ. Here the CDR3 reads CASSHRTDTQYF. The CDR3 DNA follows: TGTGCCAGCAGCCATCGCACAGATACGCAGTATTTT. The whole variable domain, filled in from reference TRBV7-4 and TRBJ2-3, reads GAGVSQSPRYKVAKRGRDVALRCDSISGHVTLYWYRQTLGQGSEVLTYSQSDAQRDKSGRPSGRFSAERPERSVSTLKIQRTEQGDSAVYLCASSHRTDTQYFGPGTRLTVL.

The CDR3 region has the DNA TGTGCCAGCACCGCGGACAGTGAAAAACTGTTTTTT. This translates into CASTADSEKLFF. The J gene is TRBJ1-4, the V gene TRBV2; D is possibly TRBD1 (6 bases). Germline CDR1 reads SNHLY; CDR2 reads FYNNEI. Trimming took 7 bases from V and 7 from J, leaving 10 bases between them. The CDR3 is 12 amino acids.

CDR3 sequence (DNA): TGTGCCAGCAGTTACTCGAGGACAGGGGCTAACTATGGCTACACCTTC. Its protein is CASSYSRTGANYGYTF. This rearrangement joins TRBV6-6 to TRBJ1-2; 9 positions agree with TRBD1. The CDR3 runs to 16 residues. Trimming took 0 bases from V and 0 from J; bases not matched to a gene: 2. From germline, CDR1 is MNHNY and CDR2 SVGAGI (reference sequence).

This chain connects TRBV27 to TRBJ2-2; maybe TRBD2 (7 bases). The V end lost 7 bases, the J end lost 13 bases, and 25 bases lay between the germline ends. This CDR3 is 15 amino acids long. Germline assignment: CDR1 MNHEY and CDR2 SMNVEV (reference sequence). For the CDR3, the DNA is TGTGCCAGCACCCGACATGACGGGGGGCAGAAAGGGCTGTTTTTT. Encoded protein: CASTRHDGGQKGLFF.

The chain joins TRBV19 to TRBJ1-1; unclear D gene. Germline V lookup: CDR1 LNHDA, CDR2 SQIVND (reference sequence). Between the trimmed V and J ends, which lost 4 bases and 6 bases, there was a span of 12 bases. The CDR3 loop spans 13 amino acids. This chain's CDR3 is CASSTAVWAEAFF. The CDR3 coding sequence is TGTGCCAGTAGTACAGCGGTATGGGCTGAAGCTTTCTTT.

The chain employs TRBV27 and TRBJ2-1; maybe TRBD2 (6 bases). V was cut by 5 bases and J by 7 bases, with 18 bases left in between. Germline CDR1 is MNHEY and CDR2 is SMNVEV (reference sequence). This CDR3 spans 15 amino acids. The CDR3 spells CASSARGRIRNEQFF. Here the CDR3 DNA reads TGTGCCAGCAGTGCACGAGGGAGGATTCGGAATGAGCAGTTCTTC.

V gene TRBV30 combines with J gene TRBJ1-3; tentative D call: TRBD1 (5 bases). Trimming pared 3 bases from V and 2 bases from J, leaving 11 bases between. There are 14 residues in the CDR3. Per the germline V gene, CDR1 is GTSNPN and CDR2 is SVGIG (reference sequence). Here the CDR3 DNA reads TGTGCCTGGAGCCCCGGGGGGGCTGGAAACACCATATATTTT. Its protein product is CAWSPGGAGNTIYF.